A single sample is the source of the 9 T cell receptor beta chains below, sequenced in a study of T cell repertoires in cytomegalovirus infection. TCRdb independently ran MiXCR on the reads; one entry per CDR3 protein. The table records about 240,000 distinct CDR3 sequences, approximately 13% of them present only once. The sequencing sample was made of PBMCs. Receptors were obtained from a human donor in good health (CMV status not recorded). Some clones in this sample may be carry-over from other donors' samples.

This clonotype was recorded many times. The rearrangement joins TRBV12-3 or TRBV12-4 to TRBJ1-1; D unresolved. The CDR3 length is 13 residues. V shed 2 bases and J shed 4 bases, with 8 bases lying between them. The CDR3 spells CASSLIAGTEAFF. The CDR3 DNA reads TGTGCCAGCAGTTTAATCGCGGGCACTGAAGCTTTCTTT.

The chain is built from TRBV12-3 or TRBV12-4 and TRBJ2-2; 10 bases are a match to TRBD2. This CDR3 spans 16 amino acids. V shed 5 bases and J 5 bases; nucleotides not matched to a gene: 8. The CDR3 DNA follows: TGTGCCAGCAGTCCAGTTGGAGCGGGAGGGACCGGGGAGCTGTTTTTT. It codes for CASSPVGAGGTGELFF.

Notes on this clonotype: Given a much more abundant clone one base away, this may be a read error. The chain joins TRBV7-6 to TRBJ1-1; 8 nucleotides agree with TRBD1. The ends lost 3 bases at V and 2 bases at J; junction bases unmatched: 5. Germline lookup yields CDR1 SGHVS and CDR2 FNYEAQ. The CDR3 runs to 15 residues. The CDR3 region has the DNA TGTGCCAGCAGCTTCCTCAGGGGGCTTAACACTGAAGCTTTCTTT. Protein: CASSFLRGLNTEAFF.

This clonotype was counted between two and nine times. The chain has TRBV5-5 and TRBJ2-7; weak D call: TRBD1 (6 bases). CDR3 length: 14 amino acids. V lost 4 bases and J lost 2, with 13 bases in between. Germline values: CDR1 SGHKS, CDR2 YYEKEE (reference sequence). In DNA, the CDR3 is TGTGCCAGCAGCGCACCGGGACAAACCTACGAGCAGTACTTC. Protein product: CASSAPGQTYEQYF.

This sequence joins TRBV15 and TRBJ1-3; no clear D. The V gene lost 6 bases and the J gene lost 2 bases, with 17 bases spanning the gap. Germline CDR1 LNHNV, CDR2 YYDKDF (reference sequence). The length of the CDR3 is 16 residues. The CDR3 DNA is TGTGCCACCAGTTATTGGCGGGCCGCGGCTGGAAACACCATATATTTT. As protein: CATSYWRAAAGNTIYF. The complete variable domain, with remaining parts taken from reference TRBV15 and TRBJ1-3, reads DAMVIQNPRYQVTQFGKPVTLSCSQTLNHNVMYWYQQKSSQAPKLLFHYYDKDFNNEADTPDNFQSRRPNTSFCFLDIRSPGLGDTAMYLCATSYWRAAAGNTIYFGEGSWLTVV.

This clonotype has at least ten counts. The gene calls are TRBV7-3 and TRBJ2-3, with 9 bases aligning to TRBD2. CDR3 size: 16 residues. Trimming at V came to 1 base and at J to 6 bases, leaving 8 bases not matched to a gene. Per germline, CDR1 SGHTA and CDR2 FQGTGA. The CDR3 reads CASSLNPGLASDTQYF. CDR3 DNA: TGTGCCAGCAGCTTAAATCCGGGACTAGCATCCGATACGCAGTATTTT.

This clonotype came up many times. The chain recombines TRBV12-3 or TRBV12-4 with TRBJ1-1; D might be TRBD1 (5 bases). The CDR3 spans 13 residues. V was trimmed by 3 bases and J by 6 bases, leaving 11 bases between them. CDR3 bases: TGTGCCAGCAGTTTGCGGGACGGTCCTGAAGCTTTCTTT. Translating gives CASSLRDGPEAFF.

This clonotype has a count of ten or more. The chain employs TRBV7-2 and TRBJ1-6; weak D call: TRBD1 (5 bases). The V end lost 4 bases, the J end lost 10 bases, and 11 bases lay between the germline ends. CDR1 and CDR2 from the germline V gene are SGHTA and FQGNSA. CDR3 size: 13 residues. CDR3 region: CASSYPGGSPLHF. The CDR3 DNA sequence: TGTGCCAGCAGCTACCCGGGGGGGTCACCCCTCCACTTT.

This clonotype was counted ten times or more. The chain has TRBV7-9 and TRBJ2-5, with TRBD2 identical over 11 bases. Trimming removed 5 bases from V and 5 bases from J; junction bases left unmatched: 4. Per the germline V gene, CDR1 is SEHNR and CDR2 is FQNEAQ (reference sequence). This CDR3 region has 14 residues. The CDR3 DNA is TGTGCCAGCAGCCCCCGGACTAGCGGGGAGACCCAGTACTTC. It yields the protein CASSPRTSGETQYF. The entire variable domain, with the rest obtained from reference TRBV7-9 and TRBJ2-5, is as follows: DTGVSQNPRHKITKRGQNVTFRCDPISEHNRLYWYRQTLGQGPEFLTYFQNEAQLEKSRLLSDRFSAERPKGSFSTLEIQRTEQGDSAMYLCASSPRTSGETQYFGPGTRLLVL.